This T cell receptor beta chain is drawn from a study of T cell responses to AZD1222 COVID-19 vaccine. The data were produced by immunoSEQ multiplex PCR, yet TCRdb's version contains in-frame clones alone and is incomplete. The table lists more than 90,000 clones, around 90% of them singletons. CDR1 and CDR2 (germline): SNHLY, FYNNEI. This CDR3 is 15 amino acids long. V lost 8 bases, J lost 2 bases, and 9 bases stayed unmatched. This clone has only one observation. Here the sequenced sample was peripheral blood, taken 28 days after the second AZD1222 dose. This TCR came from an adult who received the AZD1222 COVID-19 vaccine. The chain combines TRBV2 with TRBJ2-5; 9 bases match TRBD2. The DNA of the CDR3 is TGTGCCAGCCAGCCGGGACTAGCAGAACAAGAGACCCAGTACTTC. It encodes CASQPGLAEQETQYF.